Reported below is one T cell receptor beta chain. Under the authors' procedure: Amplification with reference gene primers provided the estimates of nucleated cell counts. Data came from immunoSEQ multiplex PCR; TCRdb stores just in-frame clones and leaves some out. The V and J calls and clone size were taken over from that table, and D and trimming were inferred from the DNA. The sample records some 400,000 clones, around nine tenths being singletons. CDR1 and CDR2 (germline): SGHAT, FQNNGV. The CDR3 sequence is 14 residues long. V trimming: 0 bases; J trimming: 4 bases; junction bases outside the gene matches: 1. This specimen comes from a study of blood T cell repertoires in COVID-19. Participants were aged about 18 to 90 years, lived in over 20 US areas, and enrolled virtually. Recovered status applied to Cohort 3 donors who had two consecutive negative PCRs. It also applied to those with clearance or with symptom resolution.

The sample comprised PBMCs or T cells enriched from blood (not recorded which). The receptor's source is a woman aged 25 to 39 who had recovered from COVID-19. The chain employs TRBV11-2 and TRBJ1-2; 8 nucleotides align to TRBD1. The CDR3 coding sequence is TGTGCCAGCAGCTTAGAGGGACAGGCCTATGGCTACACCTTC. Its protein is CASSLEGQAYGYTF.